A single T cell receptor (beta chain) is shown here with its context. Its antigen remains unknown. The junction does not match germline at one end; this may be a read error. Peripheral blood was drawn, 7.5 to 10 milliliters per donor. A second roughly 6 to 11 cycle PCR used barcoded and J-beta primers. TCRdb fed the 5' RACE reads into MiXCR, producing one record per CDR3 protein. The sample holds some 930,000 distinct CDR3 sequences, 25% to 35% seen once. This entry comes from a study of blood T cells in healthy people across ages. Study-level results: Naive T cell percentage showed a strong correlation with the diversity of TCR beta.

Germline V gene lookup returns CDR1 MGHRA and CDR2 YSYEKL. The CDR3 runs to 16 residues. These data were also reused for a study on T cells of mothers and their children. As reported in that work: Over 8 million TCR beta CDR3 reads were obtained from each mother, and roughly 3 million from each child.

The sequenced sample consisted of blood. The source is a woman in her thirties or forties in good health. This sequence joins TRBV4-1 and TRBJ1-3; unclear D gene. The CDR3 region is CASSQGGVFLRNAIYF. The CDR3 nucleotides are TGCGCCAGCAGCCAAGGCGGTGTCTTCCTAAGAAACGCCATATATTTT.